The clone carrying this T cell receptor beta chain occurred a few times. Study processing details: Cell counts per sample came from amplifying reference gene primers. Profiled with immunoSEQ multiplex PCR; TCRdb holds only in-frame clones, not every one. The D gene and trimming were derived from the DNA, and the V and J assignments and clone size from that table. Of about 140,000 clones in the sample, 75% to 90% are singletons; the top ten hold about 11%. V lost 1 base and J 0 bases, leaving 7 bases between the germline ends. The CDR3 has 15 residues. Germline-derived CDR1 and CDR2 are SGHTA and FQGNSA. This sample is part of a study of blood T cell repertoires in COVID-19. Whole-study context: Donors in the United States, Italy and Spain gave samples during acute or convalescent COVID-19. T cells, B-cell-depleted T cells, or PBMCs provided the cDNA or gDNA that served as material.

Sequenced input: peripheral blood. The source is a man in his 60s with active or convalescent COVID-19. The chain carries TRBV7-2 and TRBJ1-3; D is unclear. The CDR3 loop reads CASSLDSRSGNTIYF. DNA for the CDR3: TGTGCCAGCAGCTTAGACTCACGCTCTGGAAACACCATATATTTT.